This is a list of T cell receptor beta chains from one sample in a study of T cell responses to AZD1222 COVID-19 vaccine. Assay: immunoSEQ multiplex PCR; the TCRdb copy retains only in-frame clones and omits some. The data show approximately 200,000 clones, with around nine tenths seen just once and approximately 8% held by the top ten. Sequences were derived from peripheral blood, sampled on day 0 of AZD1222 vaccination. These receptors came from an adult in good health. Each CDR3 is given with its conserved first and last residue. A D gene is named only where the DNA matches it firmly. Part of the rows lack a size; the others show once, few, many or a class for expanded clones.

D | size | J | V | CDR3 | DNA
TRBD1 | . | TRBJ1-5 | TRBV28 | CAGRDRDNQPQHF | TGTGCCGGAAGGGACAGGGACAATCAGCCCCAGCATTTT
TRBD1 | once | TRBJ2-7 | TRBV11-2 | CASSSSDRGHPYEQYF | TGTGCCAGCAGCAGTTCTGACAGGGGGCATCCCTACGAGCAGTACTTC
TRBD2 | . | TRBJ2-2 | TRBV29-1 | CSVVAGVYTGELFF | TGCAGCGTTGTGGCGGGGGTTTACACCGGGGAGCTGTTTTTT
. | . | TRBJ1-5 | TRBV19 | CASSTDLNPNQPQHF | TGTGCCAGTAGTACAGACCTTAATCCAAATCAGCCCCAGCATTTT
TRBD2 | . | TRBJ2-7 | TRBV2 | CASIPGLAGGHPYEQYF | TGTGCCAGCATTCCGGGACTAGCGGGGGGTCACCCCTACGAGCAGTACTTC
. | . | TRBJ2-7 | TRBV28 | CASTRDGYEQYF | TGTGCCAGCACCAGAGACGGCTACGAGCAGTACTTC
TRBD1 | . | TRBJ2-1 | TRBV5-4 | CASSFGSGGNEQFF | TGTGCCAGCAGCTTCGGCTCAGGGGGCAATGAGCAGTTCTTC
. | . | TRBJ1-2 | TRBV3-1/TRBV3-2 | CASSQDATYGYTF | TGTGCCAGCAGCCAAGACGCAACTTATGGCTACACCTTC
. | few | TRBJ2-3 | TRBV11-3 | CASSRTRGVGDTQYF | TGTGCCAGCAGTCGAACCAGGGGGGTCGGAGATACGCAGTATTTT
. | . | TRBJ1-1 | TRBV11-2 | CASSFRAGTEAFF | TGTGCCAGCAGCTTCCGCGCGGGTACTGAAGCTTTCTTT
. | . | TRBJ1-2 | TRBV7-9 | CASSLDRDYGYTF | TGTGCCAGCAGCTTAGACAGGGACTATGGCTACACCTTC
. | . | TRBJ2-1 | TRBV5-4 | CASSLGGRMYNEQFF | TGTGCCAGCAGCTTGGGGGGTAGGATGTACAATGAGCAGTTCTTC
TRBD1 | once | TRBJ2-7 | TRBV6-5 | CASSRGQGPYEQYF | TGTGCCAGCAGTCGCGGACAGGGACCCTACGAGCAGTACTTC
. | . | TRBJ2-2 | TRBV7-3 | CASSLVPSVLGNTGELFF | TGTGCCAGCAGCTTAGTCCCCTCTGTTCTGGGGAACACCGGGGAGCTGTTTTTT
. | . | TRBJ2-1 | TRBV7-6 | CASSLGAETGRVQFF | TGTGCCAGCAGCTTAGGGGCCGAGACAGGCCGGGTGCAGTTCTTC
TRBD1 | . | TRBJ1-1 | TRBV10-3 | CAIRLQGFGGTEAFF | TGTGCCATCAGGCTACAGGGGTTTGGCGGCACTGAAGCTTTCTTT
. | . | TRBJ2-7 | TRBV2 | CASSGDAYEQYF | TGTGCCAGCAGTGGGGACGCCTACGAGCAGTACTTC
. | . | TRBJ2-2 | TRBV5-1 | CASSLGDTGELFF | TGCGCCAGCAGCTTGGGGGACACCGGGGAGCTGTTTTTT
. | . | TRBJ2-5 | TRBV20-1 | CSASLALGKKETQYF | TGCAGTGCTAGTTTGGCCCTCGGCAAAAAAGAGACCCAGTACTTC
TRBD1 | . | TRBJ1-1 | TRBV10-3 | CAIRHGTGPGDTEAFF | TGTGCCATCAGGCACGGGACAGGGCCCGGGGACACTGAAGCTTTCTTT
. | . | TRBJ1-4 | TRBV5-6 | CASSLIGGASNEKLFF | TGTGCCAGCAGCTTGATTGGGGGGGCGTCTAATGAAAAACTGTTTTTT
TRBD1 | . | TRBJ2-6 | TRBV30 | CAWKGDRVTGANVLTF | TGTGCCTGGAAGGGGGACAGGGTAACTGGGGCCAACGTCCTGACTTTC
. | once | TRBJ2-6 | TRBV12-3/TRBV12-4 | CASSLGANVLTF | TGTGCCAGCAGTTTGGGGGCCAACGTCCTGACTTTC
. | . | TRBJ2-3 | TRBV28 | CASSGQNLDTQYF | TGTGCCAGCAGCGGACAGAACCTAGATACGCAGTATTTT